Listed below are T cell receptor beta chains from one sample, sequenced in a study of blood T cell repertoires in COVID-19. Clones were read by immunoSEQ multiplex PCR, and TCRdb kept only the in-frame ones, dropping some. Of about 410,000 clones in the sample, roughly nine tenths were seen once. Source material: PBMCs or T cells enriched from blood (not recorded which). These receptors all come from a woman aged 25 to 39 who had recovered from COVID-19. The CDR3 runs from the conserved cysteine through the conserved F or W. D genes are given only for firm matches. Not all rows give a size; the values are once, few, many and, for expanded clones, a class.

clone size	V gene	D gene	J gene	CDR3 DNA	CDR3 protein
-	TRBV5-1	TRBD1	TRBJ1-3	TGCGCCAGCAGCTCAGGGGGCTCTGGAAACACCATATATTTT	CASSSGGSGNTIYF
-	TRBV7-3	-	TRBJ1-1	TGTGCCAGCAGCTTGAAGAAAATTGGAACAGATGAAGCTTTCTTT	CASSLKKIGTDEAFF
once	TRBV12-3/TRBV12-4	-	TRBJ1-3	TGTGCCAGCAGCAAGGGGAGAAACACCATATATTTT	CASSKGRNTIYF
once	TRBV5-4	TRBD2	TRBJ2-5	TGTGCCAGCAGCCCTGAGGGGGCGGGAGGGGAGACCCAGTACTTC	CASSPEGAGGETQYF
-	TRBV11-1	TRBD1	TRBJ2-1	TGTGCCAGCAGCCAAGGGACAGGCCCGGGTAATGAGCAGTTCTTC	CASSQGTGPGNEQFF
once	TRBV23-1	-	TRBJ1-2	TGCGCCAGCAGTCAACTCTCCGTCTCGAACTATGGCTACACCTTC	CASSQLSVSNYGYTF
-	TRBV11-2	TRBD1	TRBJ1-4	TGTGCCAGCAGCTTGGGCCAGGGGGCTGAAAAACTGTTTTTT	CASSLGQGAEKLFF
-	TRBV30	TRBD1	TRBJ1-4	TGTGCCTGGGGGACAGGGAGGCGAGAAAAACTGTTTTTT	CAWGTGRREKLFF
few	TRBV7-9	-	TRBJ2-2	TGTGCCAGCAGCCCCGAGGGCAGGGAGCTGTTTTTT	CASSPEGRELFF
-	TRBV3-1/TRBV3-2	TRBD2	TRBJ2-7	TGTGCCAGCAGCCAAGAGGGACTAGCGGACGAGCAGTACTTC	CASSQEGLADEQYF
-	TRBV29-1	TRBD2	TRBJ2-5	TGCAGCGTTGAAACCCGGGGGGGCCCAGGGACCCAGTACTTC	CSVETRGGPGTQYF
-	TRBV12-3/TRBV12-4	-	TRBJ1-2	TGTGCCAGCAGCTCGGAGAGGGTGGATGGCTACACCTTC	CASSSERVDGYTF
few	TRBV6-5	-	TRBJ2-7	TGTGCCAGCAGTTACTCGGAGGGGTATCACGAGCAGTACTTC	CASSYSEGYHEQYF
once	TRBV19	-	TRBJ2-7	TGTGCCAGTAGTCGGGGCAGGGGGGATTCCTACGAGCAGTACTTC	CASSRGRGDSYEQYF
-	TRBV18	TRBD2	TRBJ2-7	TGTGCCAGCTCGGAAAGACTAGCGGGAAATGACTACGAGCAGTACTTC	CASSERLAGNDYEQYF
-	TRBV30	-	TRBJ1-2	TGTGCCTGGAGTGTACGAGATCCCTTTGGCTACACCTTC	CAWSVRDPFGYTF
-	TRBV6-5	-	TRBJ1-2	TGTGCCAGCAGAGCTTACAGGGATTACTATGGCTACACCTTC	CASRAYRDYYGYTF
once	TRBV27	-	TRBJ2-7	TGTGCCAGCAGCTCCAGAGGGGGTAGCAATTTTGGGTACGAGCAGTACTTC	CASSSRGGSNFGYEQYF
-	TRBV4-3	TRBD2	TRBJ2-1	TGCGCCAGCAGCCAAGCTTGGGCTACTAGCGGGGGGGCGGGAAATGAGCAGTTCTTC	CASSQAWATSGGAGNEQFF
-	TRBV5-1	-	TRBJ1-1	TGCGCCAGCAGCCGGGGGGCGGGAGAGAGCACTGAAGCTTTCTTT	CASSRGAGESTEAFF
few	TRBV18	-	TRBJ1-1	TGTGCCAGCTCACCTTATATGACGGGGAGGACTGAAGCTTTCTTT	CASSPYMTGRTEAFF
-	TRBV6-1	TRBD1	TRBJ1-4	TGTGCCAGCAGTAAAGCACCAGGGGGGCCTAATGAAAAACTGTTTTTT	CASSKAPGGPNEKLFF
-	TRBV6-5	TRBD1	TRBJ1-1	TGTGCCAGCAGTTACCGTGGGACAGGGGGAACTGAAGCTTTCTTT	CASSYRGTGGTEAFF
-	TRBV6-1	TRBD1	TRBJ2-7	TGTGCCAGCAGTCGGGACAGGAGCTCCTACGAGCAGTACTTC	CASSRDRSSYEQYF
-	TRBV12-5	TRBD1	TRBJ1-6	TGTGCTAGTGGTTTGCTCCCGGACAGGGAATATAATTCACCCCTCCACTTT	CASGLLPDREYNSPLHF
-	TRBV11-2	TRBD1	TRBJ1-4	TGTGCCAGCAGCTTCCAGGGACAGGCAACTAATGAAAAACTGTTTTTT	CASSFQGQATNEKLFF
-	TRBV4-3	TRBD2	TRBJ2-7	TGCGCCAGCAGCCAAGATGGCGGGAGAAGCTTCTACGAGCAGTACTTC	CASSQDGGRSFYEQYF
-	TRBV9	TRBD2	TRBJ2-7	TGTGCCAGCAGCCCTCGGGTAGCGGGGCCCTCCTACGAGCAGTACTTC	CASSPRVAGPSYEQYF
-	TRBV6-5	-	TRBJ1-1	TGTGCCAGCAGTAATATCCGGAACACTGAAGCTTTCTTT	CASSNIRNTEAFF
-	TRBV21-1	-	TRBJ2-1	TGTGCCAGCACCCCGGGACAGGGACAACATGAGCAGTTCTTC	CASTPGQGQHEQFF
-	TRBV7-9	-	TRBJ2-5	TGTGCCAGCAGCTTATTAGTAGGGGGGGGTCAAGAGACCCAGTACTTC	CASSLLVGGGQETQYF
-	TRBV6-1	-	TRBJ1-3	TGTGCCAGCAGTGAACAACCTGGGACACACTCTGGAAACACCATATATTTT	CASSEQPGTHSGNTIYF
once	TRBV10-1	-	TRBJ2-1	TGCGCCAGCAGTGAGGAGGGCTACCCCTACAATGAGCAGTTCTTC	CASSEEGYPYNEQFF
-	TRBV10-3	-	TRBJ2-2	TGTGCCATCAGTGGGACAGCGAACACCGGGGAGCTGTTTTTT	CAISGTANTGELFF
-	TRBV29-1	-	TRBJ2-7	TGCAGCGTTCTCGGCTCCTACGAGCAGTACTTC	CSVLGSYEQYF
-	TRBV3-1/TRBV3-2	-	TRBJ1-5	TGTGCCAGCAGCCCAAGGGGCGACCTCTCGGGCAATCAGCCCCAGCATTTT	CASSPRGDLSGNQPQHF
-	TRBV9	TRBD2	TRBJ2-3	TGTGCCAGCAGCGTAGAAGCAACGGGACTAGCGGGAGCTTTGGATACGCAGTATTTT	CASSVEATGLAGALDTQYF
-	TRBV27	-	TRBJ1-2	TGTGCCAGCAGTTTGGCGACAGGCCTTCACTATGGCTACACCTTC	CASSLATGLHYGYTF
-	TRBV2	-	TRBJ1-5	TGTGCCAGCAGTGTAAGGGGTTGGCAGTATAGCAATCAGCCCCAGCATTTT	CASSVRGWQYSNQPQHF
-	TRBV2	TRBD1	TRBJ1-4	TGTGCCAGCAGTGACAGGGGTTATCGGGGACAGGGGTCTCTAACTAATGAAAAACTGTTTTTT	CASSDRGYRGQGSLTNEKLFF
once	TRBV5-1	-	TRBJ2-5	TGCGCCAGCAGCTTCAGGGATGTTACGAGAGAGACCCAGTACTTC	CASSFRDVTRETQYF
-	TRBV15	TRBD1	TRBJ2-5	TGTGCCACCAGCAGAGACCGGGACAGAAAAGAGACCCAGTACTTC	CATSRDRDRKETQYF
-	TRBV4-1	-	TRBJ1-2	TGCGCCAGCAGCCAAGATCTTCGACTAGGTAATGGCTACACCTTC	CASSQDLRLGNGYTF
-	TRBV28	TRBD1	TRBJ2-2	TGTGCCAGCAGATTTAGCTTACAGGGGCGGAACACCGGGGAGCTGTTTTTT	CASRFSLQGRNTGELFF
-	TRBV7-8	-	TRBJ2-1	TGTGCCAGCAGCTTAGGCGGAAACCCGTACAATGAGCAGTTCTTC	CASSLGGNPYNEQFF
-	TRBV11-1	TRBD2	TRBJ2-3	TGTGCCAGCAGCCCCCAAGCGGGGGGGTTCACAGATACGCAGTATTTT	CASSPQAGGFTDTQYF
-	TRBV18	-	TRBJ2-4	TGTGCCAGCTCACCATCCCCATCAACGAGGGCTAGCAAAAACATTCAGTACTTC	CASSPSPSTRASKNIQYF
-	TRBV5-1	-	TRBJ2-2	TGCGCCAGCAGCTTGGAGGGACAAAACACCGGGGAGCTGTTTTTT	CASSLEGQNTGELFF